Shown below are 10 T cell receptor beta chains from a single sample sequenced in a study of identical twins. A single record per CDR3 protein comes from TCRdb applying MiXCR to the 5' RACE reads. Of roughly 1,500,000 distinct CDR3 sequences in the sample, around 29% were seen once. Sequencing was carried out using cord blood. The receptors come from a newborn girl in good health.

This clonotype has a count of ten or more. The chain couples TRBV5-4 to TRBJ1-6; D call uncertain. V gave up 0 bases and J gave up 7 bases, with 8 bases separating them. This CDR3 has 14 residues. CDR1 is SGHNT and CDR2 is YYREEE in the germline V gene (reference sequence). The CDR3 coding sequence is TGTGCCAGCAGCTTGGAGGGCGCAAATTCACCCCTCCACTTT. Translation gives CASSLEGANSPLHF.

This clonotype was detected only a few times. The genes are TRBV20-1 and TRBJ2-7, with D unclear. Germline CDR1 DFQATT, CDR2 SNEGSKA (reference sequence). The CDR3 length is 14 residues. V was clipped by 6 bases and J by 0 bases, with 15 bases between them. The CDR3 bases are TGCAGTGCCCCCAAAGTGAGTAGCTCCTACGAGCAGTACTTC. This codes for CSAPKVSSSYEQYF.

This clonotype was recorded a few times. This sequence joins TRBV20-1 and TRBJ2-7; D is ambiguous. Between the trimmed V and J ends, which lost 7 bases and 0 bases, there was a span of 10 bases. The CDR3 has 12 amino acids. The germline V gene encodes CDR1 DFQATT and CDR2 SNEGSKA (reference sequence). Here the CDR3 DNA reads TGCAGTGGCCGTCCCAGCTCCTACGAGCAGTACTTC. Encoded protein: CSGRPSSYEQYF.

The chain links TRBV5-1 to TRBJ2-5; D may be TRBD1 or TRBD2 (5 bases each). This CDR3 comprises 16 residues. The germline gives CDR1 SGHRS, CDR2 YFSETQ. Trimming pared 0 bases from V and 0 bases from J, leaving 12 bases between. The CDR3 is CASSLANEGYQETQYF. DNA of the CDR3: TGCGCCAGCAGCTTGGCCAACGAGGGGTACCAAGAGACCCAGTACTTC.

Turning to this clonotype: This may stem from a read error, because a much larger clone lies one nucleotide away. The chain has TRBV7-2 and TRBJ1-2; TRBD1 matches 7 bases. This CDR3 contains 16 residues. Germline loops: CDR1 SGHTA, CDR2 FQGNSA. CDR3 amino acids: CASSLKPTGSDYGCTF. CDR3 nucleotide sequence: TGTGCCAGCAGCTTGAAACCGACAGGGTCAGACTATGGCTGCACCTTC.

CDR3 in amino acids: CASSPTTGSPANEKLFF. The CDR3 coding sequence is TGTGCCAGCAGCCCCACCACAGGGAGCCCCGCTAATGAAAAACTGTTTTTT. The chain links TRBV5-6 to TRBJ1-4; a possible D gene is TRBD1 (6 bases). The CDR3 has 17 residues. The germline V gene encodes CDR1 SGHDT and CDR2 YYEEEE. The V end was cut by 4 bases, the J end by 3 bases, with 19 bases between. Using reference TRBV5-6 and TRBJ1-4 for the parts outside the CDR3, the full variable domain is DAGVTQSPTHLIKTRGQQVTLRCSPKSGHDTVSWYQQALGQGPQFIFQYYEEEERQRGNFPDRFSGHQFPNYSSELNVNALLLGDSALYLCASSPTTGSPANEKLFFGSGTQLSVL.

The V and J genes are TRBV20-1 and TRBJ2-3; weak D call: TRBD1 (5 bases). Germline CDR1 DFQATT, CDR2 SNEGSKA (reference sequence). With 6 bases removed from V and 1 base from J, the gap between germline ends came to 14 bases. The CDR3 contains 14 residues. For the CDR3, the DNA is TGCAGTGCCACTCGTGGGGCTCGCACAGATACGCAGTATTTT. As protein: CSATRGARTDTQYF.

The chain couples TRBV29-1 to TRBJ2-7, with D possibly TRBD1 on 5 matching bases. Germline CDR1 SQVTM, CDR2 ANQGSEA. The V and J ends lost 7 bases and 4 bases respectively, with 14 bases between them. This CDR3 contains 12 residues. The CDR3 DNA reads TGCAGCGCTGGCAGGGTCTCGTACGAGCAGTACTTC. This sequence encodes CSAGRVSYEQYF.

A note on this clonotype: Germline and junction disagree at one end, which may indicate a read error. The chain is built from TRBV6-1 and TRBJ1-2; 7 bases are shared with TRBD1. The V gene's germline CDR1 is MNHNS and CDR2 SASEGT. This CDR3 is built from 14 residues. CDR3 sequence reads: CASSAGGANHGYTF. For the CDR3, the DNA is TGTGCCAGCAGCGCAGGGGGTGCTAACCATGGTTACACCTTC.

The V gene is TRBV4-1, the J gene TRBJ2-5, with D possibly matching TRBD2 (6 bases). The germline CDR1 and CDR2 sequences are MGHRA and YSYEKL. This CDR3 spans 16 amino acids. Trimming left V 2 bases short and J 2 bases short, with 15 bases between. CDR3 nucleotides: TGCGCCAGCAGCCAATCCTCGGGACTGGTACAAGAGACCCAGTACTTC. This translates into CASSQSSGLVQETQYF.